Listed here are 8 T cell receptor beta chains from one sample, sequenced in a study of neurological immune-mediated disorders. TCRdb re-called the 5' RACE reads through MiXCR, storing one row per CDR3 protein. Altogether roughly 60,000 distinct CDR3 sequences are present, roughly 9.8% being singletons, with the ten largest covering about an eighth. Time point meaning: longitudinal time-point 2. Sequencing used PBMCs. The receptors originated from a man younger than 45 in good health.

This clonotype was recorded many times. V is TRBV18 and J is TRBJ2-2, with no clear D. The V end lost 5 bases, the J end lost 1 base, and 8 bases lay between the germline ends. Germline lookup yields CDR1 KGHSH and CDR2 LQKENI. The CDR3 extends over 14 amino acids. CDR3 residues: CASSKVLNTGELFF. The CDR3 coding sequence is TGTGCCAGCTCAAAGGTCCTGAACACCGGGGAGCTGTTTTTT.

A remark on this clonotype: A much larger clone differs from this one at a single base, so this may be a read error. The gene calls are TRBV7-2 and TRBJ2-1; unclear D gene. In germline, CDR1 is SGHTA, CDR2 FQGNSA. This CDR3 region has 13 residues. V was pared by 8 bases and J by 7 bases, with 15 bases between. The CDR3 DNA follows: TGTGCCAGCCTACTCTCGACTCTGAATGAGCAGTTCTTC. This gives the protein CASLLSTLNEQFF.

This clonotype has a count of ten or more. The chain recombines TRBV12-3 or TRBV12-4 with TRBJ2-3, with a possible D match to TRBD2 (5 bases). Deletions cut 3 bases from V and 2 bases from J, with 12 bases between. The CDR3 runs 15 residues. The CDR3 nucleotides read TGTGCCAGCAGTTTCGGGGTTTTACTCACAGATACGCAGTATTTT. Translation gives CASSFGVLLTDTQYF.

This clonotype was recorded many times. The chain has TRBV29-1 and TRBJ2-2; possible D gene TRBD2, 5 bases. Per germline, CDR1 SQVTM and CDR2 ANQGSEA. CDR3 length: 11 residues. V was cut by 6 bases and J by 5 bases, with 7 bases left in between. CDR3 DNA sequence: TGCAGCGTGGAGGATACCGGGGAGCTGTTTTTT. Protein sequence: CSVEDTGELFF.

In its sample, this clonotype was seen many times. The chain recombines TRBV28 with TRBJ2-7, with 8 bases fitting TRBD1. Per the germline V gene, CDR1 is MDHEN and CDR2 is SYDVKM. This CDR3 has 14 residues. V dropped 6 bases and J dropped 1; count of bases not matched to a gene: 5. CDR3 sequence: CASRDRERSYEQYF. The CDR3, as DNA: TGTGCCAGCAGGGACAGGGAGAGGTCCTACGAGCAGTACTTC.

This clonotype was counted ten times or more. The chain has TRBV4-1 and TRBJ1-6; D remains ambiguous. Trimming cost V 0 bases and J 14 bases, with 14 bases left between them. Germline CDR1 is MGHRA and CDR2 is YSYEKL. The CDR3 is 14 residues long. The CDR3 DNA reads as TGCGCCAGCAGCCAAGAAACCCGGCGGGAGGCCCTCCACTTT. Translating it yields CASSQETRREALHF.

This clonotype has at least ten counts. The CDR3 reads CASSQQGVAEAFF. The CDR3 DNA is TGTGCCAGCAGCCAACAGGGGGTGGCTGAAGCTTTCTTT. The chain carries TRBV14 and TRBJ1-1; TRBD1 matches at 7 bases. V lost 2 bases, J lost 6 bases, and 3 bases stayed unmatched. Germline V gene sequence: CDR1 SGHDN, CDR2 FVKESK. CDR3 length: 13 residues.

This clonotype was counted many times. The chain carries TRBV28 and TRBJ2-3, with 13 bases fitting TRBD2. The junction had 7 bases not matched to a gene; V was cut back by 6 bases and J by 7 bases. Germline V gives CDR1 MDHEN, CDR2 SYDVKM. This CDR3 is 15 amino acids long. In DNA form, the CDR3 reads TGTGCCAGCAGCCGGACTAGCGGGAGCCTATATACGCAGTATTTT. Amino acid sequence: CASSRTSGSLYTQYF.